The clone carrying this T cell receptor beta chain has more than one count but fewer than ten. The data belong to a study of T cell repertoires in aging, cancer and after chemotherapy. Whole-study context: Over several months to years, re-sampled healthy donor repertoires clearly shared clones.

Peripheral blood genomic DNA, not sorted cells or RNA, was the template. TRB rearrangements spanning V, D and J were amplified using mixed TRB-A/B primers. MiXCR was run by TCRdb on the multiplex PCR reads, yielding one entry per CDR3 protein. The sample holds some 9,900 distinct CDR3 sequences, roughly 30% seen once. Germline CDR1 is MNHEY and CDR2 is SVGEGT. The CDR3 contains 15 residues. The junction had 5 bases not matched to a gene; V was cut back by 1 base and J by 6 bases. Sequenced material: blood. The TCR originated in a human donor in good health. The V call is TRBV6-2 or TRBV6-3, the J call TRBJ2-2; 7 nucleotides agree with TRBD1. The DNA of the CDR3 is TGTGCCAGCAGTTACTTAGGACAGGAGGCCGGGGAGCTGTTTTTT. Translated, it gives CASSYLGQEAGELFF.